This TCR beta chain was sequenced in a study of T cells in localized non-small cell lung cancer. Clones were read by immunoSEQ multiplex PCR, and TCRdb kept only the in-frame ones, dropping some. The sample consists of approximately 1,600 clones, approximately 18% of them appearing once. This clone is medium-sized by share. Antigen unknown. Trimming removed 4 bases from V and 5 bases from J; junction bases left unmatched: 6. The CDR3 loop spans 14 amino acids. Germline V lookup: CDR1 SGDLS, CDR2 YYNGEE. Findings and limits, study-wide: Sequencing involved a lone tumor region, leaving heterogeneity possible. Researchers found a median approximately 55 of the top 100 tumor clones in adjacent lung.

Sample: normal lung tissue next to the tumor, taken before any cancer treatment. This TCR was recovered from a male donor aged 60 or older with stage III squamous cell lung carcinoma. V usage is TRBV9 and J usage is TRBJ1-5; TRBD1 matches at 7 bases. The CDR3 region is CASSPTGIYQPQHF. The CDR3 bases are TGTGCCAGCAGCCCGACAGGGATATATCAGCCCCAGCATTTT.